The clone carrying this T cell receptor beta chain was detected a few times. The antigen is undetermined. Through a sample-barcoded 5' primer and a J-beta primer mix, a second PCR was run for about 6 to 12 cycles. Through a template-switch adaptor with 12 random nucleotides, each cDNA molecule received a tag. TCRdb analysed the 5' RACE reads with MiXCR anew, one entry per CDR3 protein. Among 1.5 million to 2 million distinct CDR3 sequences, around 40% were seen once, and the ten largest hold roughly 23%. This sample is part of a study of blood T cells in healthy people across ages. About the study: Template switching captured about one barcoded beta molecule per two T cells. Study-wide points: Investigators viewed diversity estimates from one million T cells as underestimates, the study reported. Versus aged donors, long-lived donors had higher diversity and more naive CD4+ cells.

The CDR3 is 15 amino acids. The V end was cut by 1 base, the J end by 0 bases, with 9 bases between. Germline lookup yields CDR1 MDHEN and CDR2 SYDVKM. The chain employs TRBV28 and TRBJ1-1; unclear D gene. This receptor was taken from a human donor in good health. The sequencing input was blood. CDR3 DNA: TGTGCCAGCAGTTTATATGGGGAGATGAACACTGAAGCTTTCTTT. Translating gives CASSLYGEMNTEAFF.